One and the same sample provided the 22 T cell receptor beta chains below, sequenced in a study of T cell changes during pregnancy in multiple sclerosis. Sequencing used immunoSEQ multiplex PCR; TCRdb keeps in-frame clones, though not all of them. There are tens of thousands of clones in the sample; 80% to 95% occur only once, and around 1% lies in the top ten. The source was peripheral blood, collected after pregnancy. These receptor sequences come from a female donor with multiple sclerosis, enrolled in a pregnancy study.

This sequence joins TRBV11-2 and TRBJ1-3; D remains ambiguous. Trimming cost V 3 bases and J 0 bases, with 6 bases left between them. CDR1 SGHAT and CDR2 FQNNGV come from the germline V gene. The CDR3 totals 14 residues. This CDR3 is CASSFSSSGNTIYF. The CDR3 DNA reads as TGTGCCAGCAGCTTTAGCAGCTCTGGAAACACCATATATTTT. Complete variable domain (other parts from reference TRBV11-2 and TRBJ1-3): EAGVAQSPRYKIIEKRQSVAFWCNPISGHATLYWYQQILGQGPKLLIQFQNNGVVDDSQLPKDRFSAERLKGVDSTLKIQPAKLEDSAVYLCASSFSSSGNTIYFGEGSWLTVV.

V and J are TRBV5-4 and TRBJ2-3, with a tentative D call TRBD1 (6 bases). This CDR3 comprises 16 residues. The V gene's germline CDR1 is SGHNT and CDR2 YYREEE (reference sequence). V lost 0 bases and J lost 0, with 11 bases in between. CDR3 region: CASSLGVGGSTDTQYF. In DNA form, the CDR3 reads TGTGCCAGCAGCTTGGGCGTTGGGGGCAGCACAGATACGCAGTATTTT.

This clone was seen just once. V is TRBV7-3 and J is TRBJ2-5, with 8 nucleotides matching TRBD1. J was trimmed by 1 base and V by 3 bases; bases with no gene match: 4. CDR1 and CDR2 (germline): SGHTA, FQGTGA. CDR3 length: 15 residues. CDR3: CASSLDRAIQETQYF. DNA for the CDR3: TGTGCCAGCAGCTTGGACAGGGCAATCCAAGAGACCCAGTACTTC.

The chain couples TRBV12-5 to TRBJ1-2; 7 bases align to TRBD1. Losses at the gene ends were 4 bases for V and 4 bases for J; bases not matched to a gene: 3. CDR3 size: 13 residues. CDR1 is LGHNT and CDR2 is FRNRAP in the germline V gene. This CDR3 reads CASGSQGVYGYTF. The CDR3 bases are TGTGCTAGTGGTTCCCAGGGGGTCTATGGCTACACCTTC.

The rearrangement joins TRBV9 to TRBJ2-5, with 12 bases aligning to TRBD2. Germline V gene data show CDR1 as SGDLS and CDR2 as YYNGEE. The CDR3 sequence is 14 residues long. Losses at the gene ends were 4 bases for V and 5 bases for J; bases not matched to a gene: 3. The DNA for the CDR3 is TGTGCCAGCAGCCGACTAGCGGGGGAGGAGACCCAGTACTTC. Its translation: CASSRLAGEETQYF.

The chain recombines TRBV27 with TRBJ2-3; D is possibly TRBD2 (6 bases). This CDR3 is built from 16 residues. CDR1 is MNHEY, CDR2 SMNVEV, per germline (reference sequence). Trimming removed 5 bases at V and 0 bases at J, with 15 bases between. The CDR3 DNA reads TGTGCCAGCAGTCCCCTGGACTACACTAGCACAGATACGCAGTATTTT. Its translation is CASSPLDYTSTDTQYF.

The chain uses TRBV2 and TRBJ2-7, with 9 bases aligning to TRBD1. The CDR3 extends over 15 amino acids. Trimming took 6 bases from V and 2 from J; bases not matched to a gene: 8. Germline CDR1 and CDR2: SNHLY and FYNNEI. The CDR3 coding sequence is TGTGCCAGCAGCTTACCGGGACAGGGAGCCTACGAGCAGTACTTC. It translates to CASSLPGQGAYEQYF.

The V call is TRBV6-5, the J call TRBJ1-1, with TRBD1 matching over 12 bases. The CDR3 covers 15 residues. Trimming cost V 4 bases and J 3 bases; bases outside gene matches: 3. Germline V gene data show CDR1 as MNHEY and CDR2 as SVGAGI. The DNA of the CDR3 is TGTGCCAGCAGTTGGGGGGACAGGGGGCACACTGAAGCTTTCTTT. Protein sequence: CASSWGDRGHTEAFF.

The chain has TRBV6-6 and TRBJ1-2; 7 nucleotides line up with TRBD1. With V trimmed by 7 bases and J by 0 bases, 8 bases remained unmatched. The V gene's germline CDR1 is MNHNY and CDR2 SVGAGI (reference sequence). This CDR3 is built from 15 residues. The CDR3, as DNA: TGTGCCAGCAAACCACTCGGACAGGCTAACTATGGCTACACCTTC. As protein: CASKPLGQANYGYTF.

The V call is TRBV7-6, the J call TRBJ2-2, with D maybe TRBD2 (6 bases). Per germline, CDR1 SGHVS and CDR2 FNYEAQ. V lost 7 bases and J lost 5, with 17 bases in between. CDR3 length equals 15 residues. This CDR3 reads CASTPTGTATGELFF. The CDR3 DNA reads TGTGCCAGCACACCGACCGGGACTGCAACCGGGGAGCTGTTTTTT.

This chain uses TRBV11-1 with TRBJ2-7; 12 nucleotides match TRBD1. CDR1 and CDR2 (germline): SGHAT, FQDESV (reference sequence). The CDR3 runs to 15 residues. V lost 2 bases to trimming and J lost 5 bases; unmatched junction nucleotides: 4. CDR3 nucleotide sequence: TGTGCCAGCAGCTTACCCGGGACAGGGGGCCACGAGCAGTACTTC. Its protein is CASSLPGTGGHEQYF.

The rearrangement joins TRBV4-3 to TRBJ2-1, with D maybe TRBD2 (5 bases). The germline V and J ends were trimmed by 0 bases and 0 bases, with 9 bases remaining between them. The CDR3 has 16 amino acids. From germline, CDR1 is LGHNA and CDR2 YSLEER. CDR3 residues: CASSQESGSSYNEQFF. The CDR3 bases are TGCGCCAGCAGCCAAGAGTCGGGGAGCTCCTACAATGAGCAGTTCTTC.

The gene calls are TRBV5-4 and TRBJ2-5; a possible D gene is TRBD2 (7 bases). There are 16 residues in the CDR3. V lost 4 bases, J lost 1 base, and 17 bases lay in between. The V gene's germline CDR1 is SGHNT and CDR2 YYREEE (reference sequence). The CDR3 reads CASSPSAAGAQETQYF. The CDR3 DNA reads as TGTGCCAGCAGCCCATCAGCCGCGGGGGCCCAAGAGACCCAGTACTTC.

This CDR3 is CASSHITGTGAYEQYF. The DNA for the CDR3 is TGTGCCAGCAGCCACATTACCGGGACAGGAGCCTACGAGCAGTACTTC. The chain carries TRBV5-6 and TRBJ2-7, with TRBD1 matching 8 bases. The CDR3 consists of 16 residues. V lost 4 bases and J lost 2; bases outside the gene matches: 11. CDR1 and CDR2 (germline): SGHDT, YYEEEE.

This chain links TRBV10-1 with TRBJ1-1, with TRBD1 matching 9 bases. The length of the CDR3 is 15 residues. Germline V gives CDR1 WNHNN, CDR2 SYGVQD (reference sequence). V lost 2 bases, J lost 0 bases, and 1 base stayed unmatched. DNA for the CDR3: TGCGCCAGCAGTGAGAGGGACAGGGTGAACACTGAAGCTTTCTTT. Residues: CASSERDRVNTEAFF.

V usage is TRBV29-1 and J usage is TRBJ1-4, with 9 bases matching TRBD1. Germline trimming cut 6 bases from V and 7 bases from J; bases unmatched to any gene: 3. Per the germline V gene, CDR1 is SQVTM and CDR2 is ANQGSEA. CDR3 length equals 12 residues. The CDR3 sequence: CSVGQGFEKLFF. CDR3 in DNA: TGCAGCGTCGGACAGGGGTTTGAAAAACTGTTTTTT.

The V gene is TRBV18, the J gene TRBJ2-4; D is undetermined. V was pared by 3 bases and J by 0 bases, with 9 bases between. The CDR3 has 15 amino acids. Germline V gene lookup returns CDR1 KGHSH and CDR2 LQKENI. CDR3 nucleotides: TGTGCCAGCTCACCCCTCACCAGAGCCAAAAACATTCAGTACTTC. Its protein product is CASSPLTRAKNIQYF.

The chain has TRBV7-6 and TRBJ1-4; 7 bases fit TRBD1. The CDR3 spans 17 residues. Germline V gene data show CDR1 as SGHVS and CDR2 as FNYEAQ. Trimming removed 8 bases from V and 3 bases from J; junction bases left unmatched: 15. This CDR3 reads CASALFGRGTSNEKLFF. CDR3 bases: TGTGCCAGCGCCCTCTTCGGCAGGGGGACGTCTAATGAAAAACTGTTTTTT. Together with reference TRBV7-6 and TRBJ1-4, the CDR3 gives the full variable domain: GAGVSQSPRYKVTKRGQDVALRCDPISGHVSLYWYRQALGQGPEFLTYFNYEAQQDKSGLPNDRFSAERPEGSISTLTIQRTEQRDSAMYRCASALFGRGTSNEKLFFGSGTQLSVL.

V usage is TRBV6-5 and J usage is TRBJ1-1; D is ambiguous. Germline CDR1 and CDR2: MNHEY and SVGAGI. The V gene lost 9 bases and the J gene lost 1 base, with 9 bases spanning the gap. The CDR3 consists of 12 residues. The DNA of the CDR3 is TGTGCCAGTTGGTTGGCGAACACTGAAGCTTTCTTT. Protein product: CASWLANTEAFF.

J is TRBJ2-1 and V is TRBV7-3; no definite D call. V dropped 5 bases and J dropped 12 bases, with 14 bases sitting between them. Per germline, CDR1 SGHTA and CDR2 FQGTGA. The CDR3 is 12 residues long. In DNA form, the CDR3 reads TGTGCCAGCAGCCACTTGGGCCATTCGCAGTTCTTC. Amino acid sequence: CASSHLGHSQFF.

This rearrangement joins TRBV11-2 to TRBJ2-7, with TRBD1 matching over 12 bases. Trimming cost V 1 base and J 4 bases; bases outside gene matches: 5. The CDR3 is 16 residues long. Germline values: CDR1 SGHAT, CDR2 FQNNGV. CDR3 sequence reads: CASSLARDRGPYEQYF. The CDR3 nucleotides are TGTGCCAGCAGCTTAGCCCGGGACAGGGGGCCTTACGAGCAGTACTTC.

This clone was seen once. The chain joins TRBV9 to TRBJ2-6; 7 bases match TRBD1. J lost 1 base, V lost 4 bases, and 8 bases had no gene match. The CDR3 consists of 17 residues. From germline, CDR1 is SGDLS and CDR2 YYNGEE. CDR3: CASSRLPQGSGANVLTF. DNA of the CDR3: TGTGCCAGCAGCAGATTGCCACAGGGGTCTGGGGCCAACGTCCTGACTTTC. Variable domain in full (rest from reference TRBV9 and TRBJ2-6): DSGVTQTPKHLITATGQRVTLRCSPRSGDLSVYWYQQSLDQGLQFLIQYYNGEERAKGNILERFSAQQFPDLHSELNLSSLELGDSALYFCASSRLPQGSGANVLTFGAGSRLTVL.